Below, 5 T cell receptor beta chains from the same sample are listed, as sequenced in a study of T cell changes during pregnancy in multiple sclerosis. Only in-frame clones appear in the TCRdb table, and some are missing; sequencing was by immunoSEQ multiplex PCR. The sample yields 55,000 or so clones, more than 80% seen once. The sequences come from CD4+ T cells from peripheral blood mononuclear cells, collected in the first trimester of pregnancy. These receptors were taken from a female donor with multiple sclerosis, enrolled in a pregnancy study.

The CDR3 reads CASSPYDRHNEKLFF. The DNA for the CDR3 is TGCGCCAGCAGCCCATATGACAGACATAATGAAAAACTGTTTTTT. This chain uses TRBV5-1 with TRBJ1-4; a possible D gene is TRBD1 (5 bases). CDR1 is SGHRS, CDR2 YFSETQ, per germline. V dropped 4 bases and J dropped 4 bases, with 14 bases sitting between them. This CDR3 comprises 15 residues.

This chain joins TRBV7-9 and TRBJ1-1; the match to TRBD1 covers 8 bases. This CDR3 region has 15 residues. The trim removed 1 base at V and 1 base at J, leaving 2 bases unmatched. Germline V gene lookup returns CDR1 SEHNR and CDR2 FQNEAQ (reference sequence). Here the CDR3 DNA reads TGTGCCAGCAGCTTAGACAGGGGGAGGAACACTGAAGCTTTCTTT. Its protein product is CASSLDRGRNTEAFF.

The genes are TRBV4-1 and TRBJ2-3, with 11 bases that match TRBD2. Germline V CDR1 and CDR2: MGHRA, YSYEKL. The junction had 13 bases not matched to a gene; V was cut back by 0 bases and J by 5 bases. The CDR3 spans 19 residues. The CDR3 DNA reads as TGCGCCAGCAGCCAAGAGTGGAGTAGCGGGAGGGCCGGGGAAGATACGCAGTATTTT. This encodes CASSQEWSSGRAGEDTQYF.

This chain links TRBV27 with TRBJ2-7, with D possibly TRBD2 on 5 matching bases. Between the trimmed V and J ends, which lost 6 bases and 7 bases, there was a span of 13 bases. This CDR3 has 12 amino acids. Germline loops: CDR1 MNHEY, CDR2 SMNVEV (reference sequence). This chain's CDR3 is CASRGTRREQYF. The CDR3 nucleotides are TGTGCCAGCAGGGGAACTAGGCGTGAGCAGTACTTC.

The chain recombines TRBV18 with TRBJ2-6; a weak D match, TRBD1 (6 bases). Germline assignment: CDR1 KGHSH and CDR2 LQKENI. Trimming stripped 2 bases from V and 4 bases from J, with 12 bases between. The CDR3 sequence is 16 residues long. CDR3 region: CASSPNTGKGANVLTF. In DNA form, the CDR3 reads TGTGCCAGCTCACCAAATACAGGGAAAGGGGCCAACGTCCTGACTTTC. Full variable domain (remainder filled in from reference TRBV18 and TRBJ2-6): NAGVMQNPRHLVRRRGQEARLRCSPMKGHSHVYWYRQLPEEGLKFMVYLQKENIIDESGMPKERFSAEFPKEGPSILRIQQVVRGDSAAYFCASSPNTGKGANVLTFGAGSRLTVL.